The 26 T cell receptor beta chains in this list originate from one sample, sequenced in a study of shared clonotypes between healthy human individuals. The table came from immunoSEQ multiplex PCR; TCRdb's copy has only in-frame clones and leaves some out. Altogether hundreds of thousands of clones are present, around 77% being singletons, with the ten largest covering around 12%. Sequences were obtained from PBMCs. These receptors originate from a woman aged 40 to 55 in good health. Some clones in this sample may be carry-over from other donors' samples.

This clone turned up a few times. The CDR3 DNA follows: TGTGCCAGCTCCCCGAGGATCATAAGGGACACTGAAGCTTTCTTT. This translates into CASSPRIIRDTEAFF. V usage is TRBV18 and J usage is TRBJ1-1, with no clear D. The CDR3 loop spans 15 amino acids. Germline lookup yields CDR1 KGHSH and CDR2 LQKENI. Trimming shortened V by 6 bases and J by 3 bases, and 17 bases separated the two germline ends.

The J gene is TRBJ2-1, the V gene TRBV4-1, with TRBD1 matching 8 bases. Germline CDR1 MGHRA, CDR2 YSYEKL. With 2 bases clipped from V and 4 bases from J, the junction kept 7 bases outside the gene matches. The CDR3 covers 16 residues. In DNA, the CDR3 is TGCGCCAGCAGCCAATCCGGGACAGGAGTTTACAATGAGCAGTTCTTC. This gives the protein CASSQSGTGVYNEQFF.

The genes are TRBV5-1 and TRBJ2-3; 7 bases match TRBD1. The CDR3 runs to 14 residues. V lost 4 bases, J lost 1 base, and 3 bases stayed unmatched. Germline CDR1 reads SGHRS; CDR2 reads YFSETQ. CDR3 sequence: CASSIDRGTDTQYF. The CDR3 DNA reads as TGCGCCAGCAGCATCGACAGGGGCACAGATACGCAGTATTTT.

The V call is TRBV29-1, the J call TRBJ2-2; TRBD2 aligns across 13 bases. This CDR3 comprises 15 residues. Per germline, CDR1 SQVTM and CDR2 ANQGSEA. V was pared by 6 bases and J by 2 bases, with 3 bases of the junction left unmatched. This CDR3 reads CSVTSGRTNTGELFF. In DNA form, the CDR3 reads TGCAGCGTGACTAGCGGGAGGACAAACACCGGGGAGCTGTTTTTT.

The chain carries TRBV5-4 and TRBJ2-7; 11 positions agree with TRBD2. Germline CDR1 reads SGHNT; CDR2 reads YYREEE (reference sequence). This CDR3 is built from 15 residues. V lost 4 bases and J lost 2; bases outside the gene matches: 5. The CDR3 is CASSQDSGRAYEQYF. CDR3 nucleotides: TGTGCCAGCAGCCAAGATAGCGGGAGGGCCTACGAGCAGTACTTC.

The chain carries TRBV4-1 and TRBJ2-2, with D perhaps assigned TRBD1 or TRBD2 (5 bases each). V lost 4 bases and J 0 bases, leaving 9 bases between the germline ends. Germline V CDR1 and CDR2: MGHRA, YSYEKL. The CDR3 consists of 15 residues. The DNA of the CDR3 is TGCGCCAGCAGCCGAGGGGTTGCGAACACCGGGGAGCTGTTTTTT. It specifies CASSRGVANTGELFF.

This clone came up a few times. The chain uses TRBV7-3 and TRBJ2-1; TRBD1 matches at 9 bases. Trimming cost V 5 bases and J 8 bases; bases outside gene matches: 4. Per germline, CDR1 SGHTA and CDR2 FQGTGA. The length of the CDR3 is 13 residues. The CDR3 region has the DNA TGTGCCAGCAGCCCGGGACAGGGCCATGAGCAGTTCTTC. Amino acid sequence: CASSPGQGHEQFF.

CDR3 sequence: CASSLRLSYNEQFF. Written as DNA, the CDR3 is TGTGCCAGCAGCCTAAGACTCTCCTACAATGAGCAGTTCTTC. The rearrangement joins TRBV14 to TRBJ2-1, with unresolved D. CDR3 size: 14 residues. V was pared by 4 bases and J by 0 bases, with 7 bases between. Germline CDR1 and CDR2: SGHDN and FVKESK.

This chain links TRBV6-5 with TRBJ2-7; D unresolved. Trimming stripped 0 bases from V and 0 bases from J, with 9 bases between. The CDR3 has 15 residues. Per germline, CDR1 MNHEY and CDR2 SVGAGI. CDR3 amino acids: CASSYSVKSSYEQYF. As DNA, the CDR3 is TGTGCCAGCAGTTACTCGGTAAAGAGCTCCTACGAGCAGTACTTC.

The chain couples TRBV19 to TRBJ2-5, with D possibly being TRBD1 (6 bases). Trimming shortened V by 6 bases and J by 4 bases, and 15 bases separated the two germline ends. Germline lookup yields CDR1 LNHDA and CDR2 SQIVND (reference sequence). The CDR3 length is 14 residues. The CDR3 sequence is CASRATGSGETQYF. The DNA for the CDR3 is TGTGCCAGTAGAGCTACAGGGTCGGGAGAGACCCAGTACTTC.

The chain joins TRBV28 to TRBJ1-4; no reliable D call. The CDR3 extends over 13 amino acids. Germline V CDR1 and CDR2: MDHEN, SYDVKM. V dropped 8 bases and J dropped 0 bases, with 7 bases sitting between them. In DNA, the CDR3 is TGTGCCAGCTGGCCGCCAACTAATGAAAAACTGTTTTTT. Translated, it gives CASWPPTNEKLFF.

Comments on this clone: This sequence may be a read error, since a much larger clone differs from it by one base. At the DNA level, this CDR3 is encoded by other sequences in the same sample as well. The rearrangement joins TRBV28 to TRBJ1-6; 8 bases line up with TRBD1. Germline CDR1 reads MDHEN; CDR2 reads SYDVKM. CDR3 size: 15 residues. For the CDR3, the DNA is TGTGCCAGCAGTTTCTGGACAGGGAGAATTCCGGCCCTCCACTTC. It translates to CASSFWTGRIPALHF.

The chain has TRBV5-1 and TRBJ2-1, with 9 bases identical to TRBD2. With 3 bases clipped from V and 2 bases from J, the junction kept 3 bases outside the gene matches. CDR3 length equals 15 residues. Looked up from germline, CDR1 is SGHRS and CDR2 is YFSETQ. Written as DNA, the CDR3 is TGCGCCAGCAGCTCGTCTAGCGGGGCCTACAATGAGCAGTTCTTC. The encoded protein is CASSSSSGAYNEQFF.

The chain joins TRBV28 to TRBJ1-4, with a weak D call TRBD1 (6 bases). The CDR3 sequence is 13 residues long. The germline V gene has CDR1 MDHEN and CDR2 SYDVKM. With 11 bases removed from V and 3 bases from J, the gap between germline ends came to 13 bases. CDR3 amino acids: CASRWGPNEKLFF. CDR3 nucleotides: TGTGCCTCCCGTTGGGGGCCTAATGAAAAACTGTTTTTT.

For this clone: A single base is all that separates this from a far larger clone, so a read error is likely. This specimen includes other DNA sequences encoding the same CDR3. This rearrangement joins TRBV2 to TRBJ1-1, with D unclear. This CDR3 is 14 amino acids long. Trimming shortened V by 0 bases and J by 8 bases, and 13 bases separated the two germline ends. Per germline, CDR1 SNHLY and CDR2 FYNNEI. DNA for the CDR3: TGTGCCAGCAGTGAAGCTGTAAAACTGACAGAAGCTTTCTTT. Protein sequence: CASSEAVKLTEAFF.

V usage is TRBV4-3 and J usage is TRBJ2-3, with unresolved D. The germline V gene has CDR1 LGHNA and CDR2 YSLEER. This CDR3 is built from 14 residues. Trimming stripped 1 base from V and 4 bases from J, with 9 bases between. CDR3 DNA sequence: TGCGCCAGCAGCCAAGGGGGTTGGCCAGATACGCAGTATTTT. It specifies CASSQGGWPDTQYF.

This sequence joins TRBV20-1 and TRBJ1-1, with D unclear. The CDR3 has 11 amino acids. V shed 0 bases and J shed 11 bases, with 10 bases lying between them. Looked up from germline, CDR1 is DFQATT and CDR2 is SNEGSKA (reference sequence). CDR3 region: CSARDTIVAFF. The CDR3 DNA is TGCAGTGCTAGAGATACGATCGTTGCTTTCTTT.

In regard to this clone: This may be a read error: a much more frequent sequence differs by one nucleotide. The rearrangement uses TRBV11-2 and TRBJ2-7; 7 bases map to TRBD2. Germline assignment: CDR1 SGHAT and CDR2 FQNNGV. V lost 4 bases to trimming and J lost 3 bases; unmatched junction nucleotides: 9. There are 15 residues in the CDR3. CDR3 bases: TGTGCCAGCAGCTCCGGGGCTAGCGGCGTCTACGAGCAGTACTTC. Protein product: CASSSGASGVYEQYF.

This clone was picked up one time. This chain links TRBV19 with TRBJ1-1, with no clear D. Germline-derived CDR1 and CDR2 are LNHDA and SQIVND (reference sequence). V was cut by 5 bases and J by 4 bases, with 14 bases left in between. The CDR3 length is 14 residues. The CDR3 here is CASSVTDLGTEAFF. CDR3 nucleotide sequence: TGTGCCAGTAGTGTGACGGACTTGGGCACTGAAGCTTTCTTT.

The chain uses TRBV11-3 and TRBJ2-2; a weak D match, TRBD1 (7 bases). Germline values: CDR1 SGHNT, CDR2 YENEEA. V was trimmed by 3 bases and J by 1 base, leaving 12 bases between them. This CDR3 region has 16 residues. The CDR3 here is CASSLGQGGNTGELFF. CDR3 sequence (DNA): TGTGCCAGCAGCTTGGGTCAGGGGGGGAACACCGGGGAGCTGTTTTTT.

The V call is TRBV5-1, the J call TRBJ1-2; D unresolved. The CDR3 length is 14 residues. V was pared by 0 bases and J by 2 bases, with 8 bases between. Germline assignment: CDR1 SGHRS and CDR2 YFSETQ. CDR3 in DNA: TGCGCCAGCAGCTTGGAAACGGTGAACTATGGCTACACCTTC. Its protein is CASSLETVNYGYTF.

The genes are TRBV30 and TRBJ1-1; D not resolved. Per germline, CDR1 GTSNPN and CDR2 SVGIG (reference sequence). The length of the CDR3 is 14 residues. The V and J ends lost 2 bases and 1 base respectively, with 11 bases between them. This CDR3 reads CAWSKKAGNTEAFF. The CDR3 nucleotides read TGTGCCTGGAGTAAGAAGGCAGGGAACACTGAAGCTTTCTTT.

The V and J genes are TRBV4-3 and TRBJ2-1; maybe TRBD2 (6 bases). Germline V gives CDR1 LGHNA, CDR2 YSLEER. CDR3 length: 16 residues. V was trimmed by 1 base and J by 1 base, leaving 11 bases between them. The CDR3 DNA reads TGCGCCAGCAGCCAAGCTGGTAGCGGATCCTACAATGAGCAGTTCTTC. Its protein product is CASSQAGSGSYNEQFF.

Comment on this clone: Given a far larger clone just one base away, this is likely a sequencing read error. Other nucleotide sequences from this sample produce the same CDR3. The genes are TRBV7-9 and TRBJ1-1; D is undetermined. The CDR3 consists of 13 residues. Germline V gene lookup returns CDR1 SEHNR and CDR2 FQNEAQ (reference sequence). V was cut by 1 base and J by 1 base, with 4 bases left in between. CDR3 nucleotide sequence: TGTGCCAGCAGCTTAGGTGCGAACACTGAAGCTTTCTTT. Encoded protein: CASSLGANTEAFF.

For this clone: A far larger clone is one nucleotide away, so this likely arose from a read error. Other nucleotide sequences from this sample produce the same CDR3. The J gene is TRBJ2-7, the V gene TRBV6-1; perhaps TRBD2 as D (5 bases). Germline assignment: CDR1 MNHNS and CDR2 SASEGT. The CDR3 runs to 15 residues. The CDR3 region is CASSEVGRNSYEQYF. CDR3 coding DNA: TGCGCCAGCAGTGAAGTAGGGAGAAACTCCTACGAGCAGTACTTC.

This chain joins TRBV28 and TRBJ2-5; TRBD1 matches 11 bases. V was pared by 6 bases and J by 11 bases, with 11 bases of the junction left unmatched. The CDR3 contains 14 residues. In germline, CDR1 is MDHEN, CDR2 SYDVKM. The CDR3 DNA sequence: TGTGCCAGCAGCCCCGGGACAGGGGGTTCGCGGCAGTACTTC. Encoded protein: CASSPGTGGSRQYF.